The rows below give T cell receptor beta chains drawn from one sample of a study of T cells expressing NK-cell markers. TCRdb reprocessed the 5' RACE reads and reports one entry per CDR3 protein, with no DNA. This listing includes about 410,000 distinct CDR3 sequences. Sequenced input: blood T cells: a sorted CD56 or NKG2C T cell subset, CD4+ or CD8+ T cells, or bulk PBMC T cells (not recorded which). The receptors were sampled from a woman in her forties or fifties in good health. The CDR3 runs from the conserved cysteine through the conserved F or W.

J	V	CDR3
TRBJ2-5	TRBV6-5	CASSLAGTLETQYF
TRBJ1-3	TRBV10-2	CASSEEGGGNTIYF
TRBJ2-1	TRBV20-1	CSATLQRNVYNEQFF
TRBJ2-5	TRBV3-1	CASSTRTGLQETQYF
TRBJ2-2	TRBV12-3/TRBV12-4	CASSFTAGEGGELFF
TRBJ2-7	TRBV5-1	CASSLVFAGGPRDEQYF
TRBJ1-1	TRBV4-1	CASSISAGNEAFF
TRBJ2-1	TRBV11-2	CASSAGLEAYNEQFF
TRBJ2-4	TRBV5-5	CASSRILAKNIQYF
TRBJ2-5	TRBV11-3	CASSLWDRSIETQYF
TRBJ2-1	TRBV19	CASSLENNEQFF
TRBJ2-3	TRBV24-1	CATSDSSGWRDTQYF
TRBJ1-1	TRBV28	CASSWGLSPEAFF
TRBJ2-1	TRBV20-1	CRPSRGAMHEQFF
TRBJ2-2	TRBV7-2	CASSLWPGQSNTGELFF
TRBJ2-5	TRBV15	CATSRDKAGGEETQYF
TRBJ2-6	TRBV14	CASSHMTGNWANVLTF
TRBJ2-5	TRBV2	CASSDRKETQYF